A selection of T cell receptor beta chains follows, all from one sample in a study of shared clonotypes between healthy human individuals. Measured with immunoSEQ multiplex PCR; TCRdb has only the in-frame clones, and not every one. The sample yields over a million clones, roughly 96% seen once. Material for sequencing was naive CD4+ T cells sorted from blood. All receptors come from a young man in good health. The CDR3 runs from the conserved cysteine through the conserved F or W. Each record gives: D gene, V gene, clone size, J gene, CDR3 protein, CDR3 DNA. D genes are given only for firm matches. Not all rows give a size; the values are once, few, many and, for expanded clones, a class.

NA,TRBV28,NA,TRBJ1-4,CASSYSGLGEKLFF,TGTGCCAGCAGTTACAGCGGTTTGGGTGAAAAACTGTTTTTT
TRBD1,TRBV5-1,NA,TRBJ1-5,CASSLRGTGGFQPQHF,TGCGCCAGCAGCCTCCGGGGGACAGGGGGCTTTCAGCCCCAGCATTTT
TRBD2,TRBV7-9,NA,TRBJ2-5,CASSTTSGEQETQYF,TGTGCCAGCAGCACAACTAGCGGGGAACAAGAGACCCAGTACTTC
NA,TRBV5-1,once,TRBJ1-1,CASSLRAGLGDTEAFF,TGCGCCAGCAGCTTGAGGGCAGGGTTGGGGGACACTGAAGCTTTCTTT
NA,TRBV5-6,once,TRBJ1-5,CASSSGQRNQPQHF,TGTGCCAGCAGCTCCGGACAGAGAAATCAGCCCCAGCATTTT
NA,TRBV18,NA,TRBJ2-2,CASSDRVNTGELFF,TGTGCCAGCTCGGACCGGGTGAACACCGGGGAGCTGTTTTTT
TRBD1,TRBV15,NA,TRBJ1-1,CATSRGTGALNTEAFF,TGTGCCACCAGCAGAGGTACAGGGGCCCTGAACACTGAAGCTTTCTTT
NA,TRBV11-2,NA,TRBJ2-7,CASSGELHGEQYF,TGTGCCAGCAGCGGCGAGTTACACGGCGAGCAGTACTTC
NA,TRBV27,once,TRBJ2-6,CASSLGLAGANVLTF,TGTGCCAGCAGTTTAGGTCTAGCTGGGGCCAACGTCCTGACTTTC
TRBD1,TRBV5-1,NA,TRBJ2-5,CASSLGPQGDQETQYF,TGCGCCAGCAGCTTGGGACCCCAGGGGGACCAAGAGACCCAGTACTTC
NA,TRBV5-6,once,TRBJ2-1,CASSPQTLDPQFF,TGTGCCAGCAGCCCGCAAACCCTGGACCCGCAGTTCTTC
TRBD1,TRBV25-1,NA,TRBJ2-2,CASRSGDRGLYTGELFF,TGTGCCAGCAGGTCTGGGGACAGGGGTTTGTACACCGGGGAGCTGTTTTTT
TRBD1,TRBV5-1,NA,TRBJ1-1,CASSVADRAEAFF,TGCGCCAGCAGCGTGGCGGACAGGGCGGAAGCTTTCTTT
TRBD1,TRBV10-3,NA,TRBJ1-1,CAISESRMTGLKMNTEAFF,TGTGCCATCAGTGAGTCTAGAATGACAGGGCTAAAAATGAACACTGAAGCTTTCTTT
TRBD2,TRBV5-5,NA,TRBJ2-1,CASSPLSGRGNEQFF,TGTGCCAGCAGCCCCCTTAGCGGGAGGGGAAATGAGCAGTTCTTC
NA,TRBV28,NA,TRBJ2-7,CASASGPIYEQYF,TGTGCCAGCGCTTCCGGGCCAATCTACGAGCAGTACTTC
NA,TRBV6-6,NA,TRBJ2-2,CASSYSKLGELFF,TGTGCCAGCAGTTATTCGAAGCTCGGGGAGCTGTTTTTT
TRBD2,TRBV5-5,NA,TRBJ2-7,CASSYSGIYEQYF,TGTGCCAGCAGCTATAGCGGGATCTACGAGCAGTACTTC
NA,TRBV15,NA,TRBJ1-2,CATSREERSYGYTF,TGTGCCACCAGCAGAGAGGAGAGGTCCTATGGCTACACCTTC
NA,TRBV28,once,TRBJ2-7,CASSLFREPISYEQYF,TGTGCCAGCAGTTTATTCAGGGAACCTATCTCCTACGAGCAGTACTTC
NA,TRBV5-6,NA,TRBJ1-5,CASSAAGGGGQPQHF,TGTGCCAGCAGCGCGGCGGGGGGTGGTGGACAGCCCCAGCATTTT
TRBD2,TRBV4-1,once,TRBJ2-7,CASSQVPGIGTSETPRDEQYF,TGCGCCAGCAGCCAAGTCCCAGGGATCGGGACTAGCGAGACCCCACGGGACGAGCAGTACTTC
NA,TRBV18,NA,TRBJ2-7,CASSPRQADSYEQYF,TGTGCCAGCTCACCAAGACAGGCCGACTCCTACGAGCAGTACTTC
TRBD2,TRBV7-2,NA,TRBJ2-7,CASSLALAGPYEQYF,TGTGCCAGCAGCTTAGCACTAGCGGGACCTTACGAGCAGTACTTC
TRBD2,TRBV2,NA,TRBJ2-6,CARTLAPEAGANVLTF,TGTGCCAGGACACTAGCGCCCGAGGCCGGGGCCAACGTCCTGACTTTC
NA,TRBV9,NA,TRBJ2-1,CASSSSQGRGYNEQFF,TGTGCCAGCAGCTCGTCACAGGGAAGGGGCTACAATGAGCAGTTCTTC
NA,TRBV11-3,NA,TRBJ2-1,CASSSLTGVGRNEQFF,TGTGCCAGCAGCTCACTCACGGGAGTCGGGCGCAATGAGCAGTTCTTC
NA,TRBV5-1,NA,TRBJ2-7,CASSQTRTSYEQYF,TGCGCCAGCAGCCAAACACGGACCTCCTACGAGCAGTACTTC
NA,TRBV7-3,NA,TRBJ1-1,CASSLGWNTEAFF,TGTGCCAGCAGCTTAGGATGGAACACTGAAGCTTTCTTT
NA,TRBV13,NA,TRBJ2-7,CASSSGSRSPYEQYF,TGTGCCAGCAGTTCAGGGAGTCGATCCCCCTACGAGCAGTACTTC
NA,TRBV7-9,NA,TRBJ1-2,CASSANTGSYGYTF,TGTGCCAGCAGCGCAAATACAGGCTCCTATGGCTACACCTTC
TRBD1,TRBV19,once,TRBJ2-1,CASSIEGQGWGNEQFF,TGTGCCAGTAGTATAGAGGGACAGGGATGGGGCAATGAGCAGTTCTTC
NA,TRBV7-2,once,TRBJ2-3,CASSLIRRGDTQYF,TGTGCCAGCAGCTTAATCCGAAGGGGAGATACGCAGTATTTT
NA,TRBV28,few,TRBJ2-7,CASSLGQGTYEQYF,TGTGCCAGCAGTTTAGGTCAGGGTACCTACGAGCAGTACTTC
TRBD1,TRBV29-1,once,TRBJ2-2,CSVGGTGAGELFF,TGCAGCGTTGGAGGGACAGGGGCCGGGGAGCTGTTTTTT
NA,TRBV5-1,NA,TRBJ2-3,CASSALASSTDTQYF,TGCGCCAGCAGCGCCCTAGCGAGTAGCACAGATACGCAGTATTTT
NA,TRBV2,NA,TRBJ2-7,CASSSQGTYEQYF,TGTGCCAGCAGTTCTCAGGGTACCTACGAGCAGTACTTC
NA,TRBV7-2,NA,TRBJ2-2,CASSLHYENTGELFF,TGTGCCAGCAGCTTGCATTACGAGAACACCGGGGAGCTGTTTTTT
TRBD1,TRBV19,NA,TRBJ1-5,CASSMEGASISNQPQHF,TGTGCCAGTAGTATGGAGGGGGCCAGTATTAGCAATCAGCCCCAGCATTTT